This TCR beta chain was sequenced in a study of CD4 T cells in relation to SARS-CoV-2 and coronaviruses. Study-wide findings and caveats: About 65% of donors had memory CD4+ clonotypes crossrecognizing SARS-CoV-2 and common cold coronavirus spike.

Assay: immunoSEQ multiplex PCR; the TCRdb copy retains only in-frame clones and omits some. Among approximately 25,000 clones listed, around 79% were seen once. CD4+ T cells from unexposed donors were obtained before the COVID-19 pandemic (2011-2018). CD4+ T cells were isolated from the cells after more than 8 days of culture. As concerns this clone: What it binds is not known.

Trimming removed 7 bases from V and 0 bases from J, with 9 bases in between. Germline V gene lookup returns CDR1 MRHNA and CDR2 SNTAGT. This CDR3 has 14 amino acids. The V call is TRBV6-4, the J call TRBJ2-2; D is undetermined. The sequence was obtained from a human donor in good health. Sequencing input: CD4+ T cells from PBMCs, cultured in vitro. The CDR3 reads CASKPGTNTGELFF. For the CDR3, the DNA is TGTGCCAGCAAACCCGGAACGAACACCGGGGAGCTGTTTTTT.